This record concerns one TCR beta chain sequence. Germline loops: CDR1 MNHEY, CDR2 SVGAGI. V shed 7 bases, J shed 7 bases, and the junction held 7 bases outside the gene matches. The CDR3 loop spans 14 amino acids. The data belong to a study of shared T cell receptors in the human thymus. Profiled with immunoSEQ multiplex PCR; TCRdb holds only in-frame clones, not every one. This sample has more than 550,000 clones, with 80% to 90% found just once. These sequences were also reported in another study, on human thymus T cells. That publication notes: Infants served as donors; they were healthy and Finnish and were having corrective surgery for congenital heart defects. Surgeons resected thymus tissue during corrective heart surgery. In thymic and blood repertoires alike, V and J usage looked biased. Thymic repertoires overlap heavily among unrelated individuals, related research has reported.

The clonotype comes from a boy in the first two years of life with a congenital heart defect. The sequencing input was thymocytes. V and J are TRBV6-5 and TRBJ2-1, with 10 bases aligning to TRBD1. CDR3 in amino acids: CASNPGQGENEQFF. In DNA, the CDR3 is TGTGCCAGCAACCCCGGACAGGGGGAGAATGAGCAGTTCTTC.